This passage covers 11 T cell receptor beta chains from one sample sequenced in a study of Graves' ophthalmopathy and Graves' hyperthyroidism. The TCR beta CDR3 regions underwent amplification from RNA transcripts. Amplification began with first-round RT-PCR using HTBI primers, then second-round multiplex PCR was performed. MiXCR, applied by TCRdb to the multiplex PCR reads, yields one record per CDR3 protein. The sample yields over a million distinct CDR3 sequences, about 40% seen once. The sequenced sample consisted of peripheral blood or thyroid tissue (not recorded which). These receptors originate from an adult man with Graves' hyperthyroidism.

A few counts support this clonotype. The chain joins TRBV10-2 to TRBJ1-1; no reliable D call. The V gene's germline CDR1 is WSHSY and CDR2 SAAADI. CDR3 length equals 13 residues. Trimming left V 2 bases short and J 1 base short, with 5 bases between. The CDR3 DNA is TGCGCCAGCAGTGAGCCGGCGAACACTGAAGCTTTCTTT. It yields the protein CASSEPANTEAFF.

This clonotype was observed at least ten times. The chain recombines TRBV2 with TRBJ2-1; tentative D call: TRBD2 (5 bases). From germline, CDR1 is SNHLY and CDR2 FYNNEI. The germline V and J ends were trimmed by 7 bases and 0 bases, with 16 bases remaining between them. The CDR3 covers 16 residues. CDR3 sequence (DNA): TGTGCCAGCAATGGTGGCGGGCCAAGCTCCTACAATGAGCAGTTCTTC. Encoded protein: CASNGGGPSSYNEQFF.

Ten or more counts support this clonotype. V is TRBV10-3 and J is TRBJ2-7; 7 nucleotides match TRBD1. V trimming: 3 bases; J trimming: 1 base; junction bases outside the gene matches: 12. This CDR3 contains 17 residues. Germline CDR1 and CDR2: ENHRY and SYGVKD. CDR3 DNA: TGTGCCATCAGTGAATACGCCGAGACAGGGATTTCCTACGAGCAGTACTTC. It yields the protein CAISEYAETGISYEQYF.

J is TRBJ2-7 and V is TRBV6-2 or TRBV6-3; no clear D gene. The CDR3 extends over 13 amino acids. The germline gives CDR1 MNHEY, CDR2 SVGEGT. Trimming took off 2 bases at V and 3 bases at J, with 8 bases between the two ends. This CDR3 is CASSYETNYEQYF. The CDR3 region has the DNA TGTGCCAGCAGTTACGAGACAAACTACGAGCAGTACTTC.

On this clonotype itself: A read error is possible here, since a much larger clone lies one base away. V and J are TRBV20-1 and TRBJ1-5; 7 bases match TRBD1. There are 15 residues in the CDR3. Germline-derived CDR1 and CDR2 are DFQATT and SNEGSKA (reference sequence). CDR3 coding DNA: TGCAGTGCTTCCCCGACAGGGAACTTTAATCAGCCCCATCATTTT. Amino acid sequence: CSASPTGNFNQPHHF.

In this sample, this clonotype turned up a few times. The chain joins TRBV5-1 to TRBJ2-7; 10 nucleotides align to TRBD2. The CDR3 is 17 amino acids. V lost 0 bases and J lost 4; bases outside the gene matches: 10. Germline V CDR1 and CDR2: SGHRS, YFSETQ. The CDR3 bases are TGCGCCAGCAGCTTGGGGGCAGGAGAGACTAGCGGGTACGAGCAGTACTTC. It yields the protein CASSLGAGETSGYEQYF. Combining the CDR3 with reference TRBV5-1 and TRBJ2-7 gives the whole variable domain KAGVTQTPRYLIKTRGQQVTLSCSPISGHRSVSWYQQTPGQGLQFLFEYFSETQRNKGNFPGRFSGRQFSNSRSEMNVSTLELGDSALYLCASSLGAGETSGYEQYFGPGTRLTVT.

As for this clonotype: A much larger clone sits a single nucleotide away, making a read error possible. The genes are TRBV7-9 and TRBJ2-7; a possible D gene is TRBD1 (5 bases). This CDR3 region has 14 residues. Germline values: CDR1 SEHNR, CDR2 FQNEAQ (reference sequence). The chain's CDR3 is CASSWQGSSYEQHF. DNA for the CDR3: TGTGCCAGCAGCTGGCAGGGCAGCTCCTACGAGCAGCACTTC.

This clonotype was counted ten times or more. The V call is TRBV19, the J call TRBJ1-5; D remains ambiguous. V was clipped by 3 bases and J by 9 bases, with 12 bases between them. Germline V lookup: CDR1 LNHDA, CDR2 SQIVND (reference sequence). The CDR3 totals 13 residues. CDR3 in amino acids: CASSISGSGPQHF. CDR3 in DNA: TGTGCCAGTAGTATTAGCGGGTCCGGGCCCCAGCATTTT.

This clonotype was counted many times. J is TRBJ2-7 and V is TRBV14; D gene ambiguous. The V end was cut by 4 bases, the J end by 0 bases, with 16 bases between. Germline V gives CDR1 SGHDN, CDR2 FVKESK. The CDR3 is 16 amino acids. CDR3 region: CASSPSVSRSSYEQYF. The CDR3 DNA reads as TGTGCCAGCAGCCCCTCAGTTTCCAGAAGCTCCTACGAGCAGTACTTC.

The table lists this clonotype with many counts. This chain joins TRBV19 and TRBJ2-7; 9 bases match TRBD1. The V and J ends lost 4 bases and 6 bases, in that order; junction bases with no gene match: 13. Germline V gene sequence: CDR1 LNHDA, CDR2 SQIVND (reference sequence). This CDR3 has 16 amino acids. CDR3 nucleotides: TGTGCCAGTAGTAACCGACCACGGGACAGGGTCGGCGAGCAGTACTTC. It yields the protein CASSNRPRDRVGEQYF.

The chain is built from TRBV25-1 and TRBJ1-6; D remains unclear. V was trimmed by 5 bases and J by 10 bases, leaving 9 bases between them. This CDR3 has 12 amino acids. Germline CDR1 and CDR2: MGHDK and SYGVNS. For the CDR3, the DNA is TGTGCCAGCAGTAGGGCCGAATCACCCCTCCACTTT. It specifies CASSRAESPLHF.